These 30 T cell receptor beta chains came from one sample sequenced in a study of T cell repertoires in cytomegalovirus infection. These receptors' targets are unknown. Via MiXCR, TCRdb re-called the reads, giving one row per CDR3 protein. The sample comprises about 770,000 distinct CDR3 sequences, almost 30% of which are singletons, and roughly 14% rests with the top ten. The source material was cultured CD8+ T cells from PBMCs, sampled from culture after CMV antigen stimulation. The origin of the receptors is a human donor in good health (CMV status not recorded). Some clones in this sample may be carry-over from other donors' samples.

This clonotype was counted between two and nine times. This chain links TRBV7-6 with TRBJ1-4; D is possibly TRBD1 (5 bases). The V and J ends lost 5 bases and 5 bases respectively, with 12 bases between them. The CDR3 contains 14 residues. Germline CDR1 SGHVS, CDR2 FNYEAQ. Here the CDR3 reads CASSRGVENEKLFF. DNA for the CDR3: TGTGCCAGCAGCCGAGGGGTCGAGAATGAAAAACTGTTTTTT.

The rearrangement links TRBV29-1 to TRBJ2-7; 10 nucleotides match TRBD1. The CDR3 is 16 amino acids. J was trimmed by 5 bases and V by 4 bases; bases with no gene match: 14. Germline V gene lookup returns CDR1 SQVTM and CDR2 ANQGSEA. CDR3 nucleotide sequence: TGCAGCGTTGGTGTGCTGGGGGACAGGGGTGTCCACGAGCAGTACTTC. It is translated as CSVGVLGDRGVHEQYF.

The V and J genes are TRBV13 and TRBJ1-4, with 7 bases that match TRBD1. This CDR3 contains 17 residues. V was clipped by 0 bases and J by 3 bases; unmatched bases: 7. Germline CDR1 reads PRHDT; CDR2 reads FYEKMQ (reference sequence). In DNA form, the CDR3 reads TGTGCCAGCAGCTTAGGGAGCTCCGGGACAGCTAATGAAAAACTGTTTTTT. Its protein is CASSLGSSGTANEKLFF.

Many counts were recorded for this clonotype. The rearrangement joins TRBV7-9 to TRBJ2-7, with unresolved D. This CDR3 has 15 amino acids. Per germline, CDR1 SEHNR and CDR2 FQNEAQ (reference sequence). The ends were cut back, 4 bases at V and 1 base at J, with 14 bases in the middle. As DNA, the CDR3 is TGTGCCAGCAGCTCAATTCGGACGGTTTCCTACGAGCAGTACTTC. Translated, it gives CASSSIRTVSYEQYF.

Only a few counts were recorded for this clonotype. The rearrangement uses TRBV3-1 and TRBJ2-1; TRBD1 matches at 8 bases. V shed 4 bases and J 3 bases; nucleotides not matched to a gene: 8. CDR1 is LGHDT and CDR2 is YNNKEL in the germline V gene (reference sequence). The CDR3 runs to 16 residues. The CDR3: CASSRENRGFYNEQFF. Here the CDR3 DNA reads TGTGCCAGCAGCCGTGAAAACAGGGGGTTCTACAATGAGCAGTTCTTC.

The rearrangement links TRBV15 to TRBJ1-5; TRBD1 matches at 9 bases. Per the germline V gene, CDR1 is LNHNV and CDR2 is YYDKDF (reference sequence). V dropped 5 bases and J dropped 3; count of bases not matched to a gene: 5. The CDR3 is made up of 15 amino acids. The CDR3 loop reads CATSSDRGFNQPQHF. CDR3 DNA sequence: TGTGCCACCAGCTCGGACAGGGGATTCAATCAGCCCCAGCATTTT.

Only a few counts were recorded for this clonotype. The chain combines TRBV6-1 with TRBJ1-5; D remains unclear. CDR3 length: 14 amino acids. Trimming pared 4 bases from V and 3 bases from J, leaving 10 bases between. In germline, CDR1 is MNHNS, CDR2 SASEGT. CDR3 sequence (DNA): TGTGCCAGCAGTGGCCTGGAGGACAATCAGCCCCAGCATTTT. Protein sequence: CASSGLEDNQPQHF.

In this sample, this clonotype turned up a few times. The chain recombines TRBV7-2 with TRBJ2-7; TRBD1 aligns across 8 bases. The V gene's germline CDR1 is SGHTA and CDR2 FQGNSA. V shed 5 bases and J 0 bases; nucleotides not matched to a gene: 6. This CDR3 has 15 amino acids. The DNA of the CDR3 is TGTGCCAGCAGCATTACAGGGGGGAGCTCCTACGAGCAGTACTTC. It encodes CASSITGGSSYEQYF.

With respect to this clonotype: A much larger clone differs by one base, so this may be a read error. This chain joins TRBV7-6 and TRBJ2-2, with a weak D call TRBD2 (6 bases). CDR3 length: 12 residues. Looked up from germline, CDR1 is SGHVS and CDR2 is FNYEAQ. Between the trimmed V and J ends, which lost 10 bases and 6 bases, there was a span of 12 bases. In DNA form, the CDR3 reads TGTGCCACCGTCGGGAGACCCGGGGAGCTGTTTTTT. This encodes CATVGRPGELFF.

V and J are TRBV19 and TRBJ1-2; tentatively, D is TRBD1 (6 bases). Germline-derived CDR1 and CDR2 are LNHDA and SQIVND (reference sequence). V was trimmed by 5 bases and J by 6 bases, leaving 22 bases between them. This CDR3 is built from 16 residues. The CDR3 DNA reads as TGTGCCAGTAGTTATAGGTACAGGGCCACATTCGATGGCTACACCTTC. Its protein is CASSYRYRATFDGYTF.

V usage is TRBV7-8 and J usage is TRBJ1-1; D is undetermined. The germline V gene has CDR1 SGHVS and CDR2 FQNEAQ. The V end lost 2 bases, the J end lost 0 bases, and 10 bases lay between the germline ends. The CDR3 spans 15 residues. DNA of the CDR3: TGTGCCAGCAGCTTAAGTACCGGGGTGAACACTGAAGCTTTCTTT. Protein product: CASSLSTGVNTEAFF.

The V and J genes are TRBV5-1 and TRBJ2-1; 11 positions agree with TRBD2. The CDR3 has 21 amino acids. V trimming: 5 bases; J trimming: 0 bases; junction bases outside the gene matches: 19. CDR1 is SGHRS and CDR2 is YFSETQ in the germline V gene. The CDR3 sequence is CASRLHRVASGGRFSYNEQFF. The CDR3 bases are TGCGCCAGCAGACTCCACAGGGTGGCTAGCGGGGGGCGATTCTCCTACAATGAGCAGTTCTTC.

This clonotype was found a few times. This chain connects TRBV15 to TRBJ1-3; the D gene is possibly TRBD1 (6 bases). The CDR3 is 17 residues long. Trimming left V 5 bases short and J 0 bases short, with 17 bases between. From germline, CDR1 is LNHNV and CDR2 YYDKDF (reference sequence). This CDR3 reads CATSADRITVSGNTIYF. Here the CDR3 DNA reads TGTGCCACCAGCGCCGACAGGATAACAGTCTCTGGAAACACCATATATTTT.

This clonotype was detected only a few times. V is TRBV29-1 and J is TRBJ2-7; 9 nucleotides match TRBD1. Germline V gene sequence: CDR1 SQVTM, CDR2 ANQGSEA. The CDR3 totals 16 residues. The ends lost 1 base at V and 2 bases at J; junction bases unmatched: 9. The CDR3 nucleotides read TGCAGCGTTGAAGGCCTCATGGGGACAGGGCCCTACGAGCAGTACTTC. Protein product: CSVEGLMGTGPYEQYF.

CDR3 protein: CASSPRPFIQYF. The CDR3 DNA sequence: TGTGCCAGCAGTCCTCGCCCCTTTATTCAGTACTTC. This chain joins TRBV27 and TRBJ2-4; D gene unclear. Looked up from germline, CDR1 is MNHEY and CDR2 is SMNVEV (reference sequence). There are 12 residues in the CDR3. Trimming pared 5 bases from V and 10 bases from J, leaving 12 bases between.

This clonotype was seen a few times. The rearrangement joins TRBV6-2 or TRBV6-3 to TRBJ1-5, with D unresolved. V lost 5 bases and J 2 bases, leaving 16 bases between the germline ends. The CDR3 length is 16 residues. CDR1 is MNHEY and CDR2 is SVGEGT in the germline V gene. The CDR3 DNA follows: TGTGCCAGCAGTACCCCGCTTAAGGGCCGCAATCAGCCCCAGCATTTT. It is translated as CASSTPLKGRNQPQHF.

This clonotype was counted at least ten times. This chain links TRBV7-2 with TRBJ1-1; no clear D gene. In germline, CDR1 is SGHTA, CDR2 FQGNSA. The V end was cut by 4 bases, the J end by 2 bases, with 5 bases between. There are 12 residues in the CDR3. The CDR3 protein is CASSWLNTEAFF. The CDR3 DNA follows: TGTGCCAGCAGCTGGCTTAACACTGAAGCTTTCTTT.

The chain has TRBV5-5 and TRBJ1-5; no clear D gene. There are 16 residues in the CDR3. Trimming pared 3 bases from V and 0 bases from J, leaving 13 bases between. Germline V gene data show CDR1 as SGHKS and CDR2 as YYEKEE (reference sequence). For the CDR3, the DNA is TGTGCCAGCAGCTGGACCCTCGGGTATAGCAATCAGCCCCAGCATTTT. Amino acids: CASSWTLGYSNQPQHF. Together with reference TRBV5-5 and TRBJ1-5, the CDR3 gives the full variable domain: DAGVTQSPTHLIKTRGQQVTLRCSPISGHKSVSWYQQVLGQGPQFIFQYYEKEERGRGNFPDRFSARQFPNYSSELNVNALLLGDSALYLCASSWTLGYSNQPQHFGDGTRLSIL.

This rearrangement joins TRBV7-8 to TRBJ2-2, with 8 nucleotides matching TRBD2. J lost 6 bases, V lost 6 bases, and 12 bases had no gene match. The CDR3 extends over 16 amino acids. Germline V gene sequence: CDR1 SGHVS, CDR2 FQNEAQ. CDR3 sequence (DNA): TGTGCCAGCAGATCTCCGGGACTAGTTGCTTCCGGGGAGCTGTTTTTT. Encoded protein: CASRSPGLVASGELFF.

The V call is TRBV14, the J call TRBJ1-3; D is unclear. Germline assignment: CDR1 SGHDN and CDR2 FVKESK. The CDR3 totals 11 residues. Trimming removed 6 bases from V and 10 bases from J, with 10 bases in between. In DNA, the CDR3 is TGTGCCAGCAGTCACCGCGGGACCATATATTTT. It codes for CASSHRGTIYF.

V usage is TRBV9 and J usage is TRBJ1-1; D unclear. The CDR3 consists of 14 residues. Trimming shortened V by 0 bases and J by 2 bases, and 8 bases separated the two germline ends. Germline V gives CDR1 SGDLS, CDR2 YYNGEE. This chain's CDR3 is CASSVGRFNTEAFF. As DNA, the CDR3 is TGTGCCAGCAGCGTAGGCCGGTTTAACACTGAAGCTTTCTTT. The whole variable domain, filled in from reference TRBV9 and TRBJ1-1, reads DSGVTQTPKHLITATGQRVTLRCSPRSGDLSVYWYQQSLDQGLQFLIQYYNGEERAKGNILERFSAQQFPDLHSELNLSSLELGDSALYFCASSVGRFNTEAFFGQGTRLTVV.

This sequence joins TRBV24-1 and TRBJ2-3; 8 bases agree with TRBD2. The V gene end was trimmed by 1 base and the J gene end by 2 bases; junction bases not matched to a gene: 10. The CDR3 sequence is 18 residues long. Germline V gene data show CDR1 as KGHDR and CDR2 as SFDVKD. The CDR3 nucleotides read TGTGCCACCAGTGATTTCCCCCTTACTAGCGGACTCACAGATACGCAGTATTTT. It codes for CATSDFPLTSGLTDTQYF.

The rearrangement links TRBV7-2 to TRBJ2-3; 12 bases map to TRBD2. CDR3 length equals 19 residues. Germline trimming cut 4 bases from V and 4 bases from J; bases unmatched to any gene: 15. Germline CDR1 SGHTA, CDR2 FQGNSA. The CDR3 is CASSWTPVTSGGQADTQYF. CDR3 sequence (DNA): TGTGCCAGCAGCTGGACTCCGGTTACTAGCGGGGGGCAGGCAGATACGCAGTATTTT.

This chain joins TRBV29-1 and TRBJ1-1, with TRBD1 as a possible D gene (5 bases). V was clipped by 7 bases and J by 7 bases, with 13 bases between them. CDR3 length: 11 residues. Germline V gives CDR1 SQVTM, CDR2 ANQGSEA. For the CDR3, the DNA is TGCAGCGCCGAGAGAGGGGTTGAAGCTTTCTTT. Encoded protein: CSAERGVEAFF.

The rearrangement joins TRBV12-3 or TRBV12-4 to TRBJ2-3; a possible D gene is TRBD2 (7 bases). V lost 0 bases to trimming and J lost 6 bases, with 13 bases between them. This CDR3 has 15 amino acids. CDR3 bases: TGTGCCAGCAGTTTAGCGGGGGGGCTCTGGGATACGCAGTATTTT. Protein: CASSLAGGLWDTQYF.

This clonotype was seen repeatedly, ten times or more. This chain connects TRBV7-8 to TRBJ2-7; 7 nucleotides agree with TRBD2. V lost 0 bases and J lost 7; bases outside the gene matches: 6. Germline V gene lookup returns CDR1 SGHVS and CDR2 FQNEAQ. CDR3 length equals 14 residues. The CDR3 sequence is CASSLARGSWEQYV. The CDR3 region has the DNA TGTGCCAGCAGCTTAGCGCGGGGGTCATGGGAGCAGTACGTC.

Regarding this clonotype: It may be a read error: a sequence one base away is much more abundant. The chain recombines TRBV7-2 with TRBJ2-2; the match to TRBD2 covers 12 bases. CDR1 is SGHTA, CDR2 FQGNSA, per germline. Trimming at V came to 1 base and at J to 7 bases, leaving 4 bases not matched to a gene. The CDR3 covers 16 residues. CDR3 protein: CASSLGLAGGNGELFF. The CDR3 DNA sequence: TGTGCCAGCAGCTTAGGGCTAGCGGGGGGGAACGGGGAGCTGTTTTTT. The full variable domain, rest sourced from reference TRBV7-2 and TRBJ2-2, is GAGVSQSPSNKVTEKGKDVELRCDPISGHTALYWYRQSLGQGLEFLIYFQGNSAPDKSGLPSDRFSAERTGGSVSTLTIQRTQQEDSAVYLCASSLGLAGGNGELFFGEGSRLTVL.

The chain joins TRBV7-2 to TRBJ1-6; D is undetermined. Trimming took off 6 bases at V and 9 bases at J, with 12 bases between the two ends. Germline CDR1 is SGHTA and CDR2 is FQGNSA. This CDR3 contains 13 residues. CDR3: CASREVPVSPLHF. The CDR3 coding sequence is TGTGCCAGCAGGGAAGTTCCAGTTTCACCCCTCCACTTT.

The chain carries TRBV12-3 or TRBV12-4 and TRBJ2-3; no clear D. This CDR3 region has 15 residues. Trimming left V 3 bases short and J 2 bases short, with 12 bases between. The DNA for the CDR3 is TGTGCCAGCAGTTTCCAGGCTTCCCACACAGATACGCAGTATTTT. Protein sequence: CASSFQASHTDTQYF.

This clonotype was counted a single time. The V and J genes are TRBV6-5 and TRBJ2-1, with TRBD2 identical over 12 bases. V lost 5 bases, J lost 8 bases, and 13 bases stayed unmatched. The CDR3 sequence is 17 residues long. Germline V lookup: CDR1 MNHEY, CDR2 SVGAGI. DNA of the CDR3: TGTGCCAGCAGTCTACTACTAGCGGGGGGCAAAAGGGATGAGCAGTTCTTC. As protein: CASSLLLAGGKRDEQFF.